The 24 T cell receptor beta chains presented below share a single source sample, sequenced in a study of T cell changes during pregnancy in multiple sclerosis. Profiled with immunoSEQ multiplex PCR; TCRdb holds only in-frame clones, not every one. Of some 18,000 clones in the sample, 87% are singletons; the top ten hold roughly 14%. This sample comprised CD8+ T cells from peripheral blood mononuclear cells, obtained in the third trimester of pregnancy. These receptors came from a female donor in good health, enrolled as a control in a pregnancy study.

This chain uses TRBV4-1 with TRBJ2-1; D might be TRBD1 (5 bases). Germline V gives CDR1 MGHRA, CDR2 YSYEKL. Trimming cost V 0 bases and J 11 bases, with 14 bases left between them. The CDR3 extends over 14 amino acids. The CDR3 sequence is CASSQESGNRQQFF. CDR3 sequence (DNA): TGCGCCAGCAGCCAAGAATCAGGGAATCGGCAGCAGTTCTTC.

This rearrangement joins TRBV6-6 to TRBJ1-4; D gene ambiguous. V lost 5 bases, J lost 5 bases, and 6 bases lay in between. The CDR3 contains 12 residues. Germline V CDR1 and CDR2: MNHNY, SVGAGI (reference sequence). The CDR3 region is CASSQMNEKLFF. For the CDR3, the DNA is TGTGCCAGCAGTCAGATGAATGAAAAACTGTTTTTT.

The V gene is TRBV7-9, the J gene TRBJ2-1; D gene unclear. Trimming shortened V by 4 bases and J by 7 bases, and 14 bases separated the two germline ends. CDR3 size: 14 residues. Germline V gives CDR1 SEHNR, CDR2 FQNEAQ (reference sequence). CDR3 residues: CASSSVIRVNEQFF. In DNA form, the CDR3 reads TGTGCCAGCAGCTCCGTAATACGGGTGAATGAGCAGTTCTTC. Complete variable domain (other parts from reference TRBV7-9 and TRBJ2-1): DTGVSQNPRHKITKRGQNVTFRCDPISEHNRLYWYRQTLGQGPEFLTYFQNEAQLEKSRLLSDRFSAERPKGSFSTLEIQRTEQGDSAMYLCASSSVIRVNEQFFGPGTRLTVL.

This clone was counted a few times. The chain links TRBV2 to TRBJ1-2; D might be TRBD1 (6 bases). V lost 4 bases to trimming and J lost 6 bases, with 9 bases between them. Germline-derived CDR1 and CDR2 are SNHLY and FYNNEI. The CDR3 has 12 amino acids. CDR3 sequence reads: CASSAGDDGYTF. CDR3 sequence (DNA): TGTGCCAGCAGTGCAGGGGACGATGGCTACACCTTC.

There are a few counts of this clone. This chain links TRBV27 with TRBJ1-6, with 7 bases lining up with TRBD1. Per germline, CDR1 MNHEY and CDR2 SMNVEV (reference sequence). The V and J ends lost 6 bases and 7 bases, in that order; junction bases with no gene match: 9. This CDR3 is built from 15 residues. CDR3 amino acids: CASRPDRALNSPLHF. CDR3 sequence (DNA): TGTGCCAGCAGACCCGACAGGGCGCTCAATTCACCCCTCCACTTT.

The chain is built from TRBV28 and TRBJ2-3; the match to TRBD2 covers 11 bases. Germline assignment: CDR1 MDHEN and CDR2 SYDVKM. The CDR3 spans 16 residues. The V and J ends lost 5 bases and 5 bases, in that order; junction bases with no gene match: 9. DNA for the CDR3: TGTGCCAGCAGTCCTGTTACTAGCGGGGGTTTAGATACGCAGTATTTT. Protein: CASSPVTSGGLDTQYF.

This chain uses TRBV7-9 with TRBJ2-1; 10 nucleotides align to TRBD2. The CDR3 is 17 residues long. J was trimmed by 2 bases and V by 4 bases; bases with no gene match: 8. Germline V gene sequence: CDR1 SEHNR, CDR2 FQNEAQ (reference sequence). CDR3 nucleotides: TGTGCCAGCAGCTCAAGCGGGAGGGCCGCCCCCTACAATGAGCAGTTCTTC. This encodes CASSSSGRAAPYNEQFF.

The chain recombines TRBV27 with TRBJ2-5; the D gene is possibly TRBD2 (6 bases). Between the trimmed V and J ends, which lost 0 bases and 2 bases, there was a span of 10 bases. Germline CDR1 and CDR2: MNHEY and SMNVEV (reference sequence). This CDR3 comprises 15 residues. CDR3 in DNA: TGTGCCAGCAGTTTATCCCTGGGGGGACAAGAGACCCAGTACTTC. Protein product: CASSLSLGGQETQYF.

V usage is TRBV4-1 and J usage is TRBJ2-7, with unresolved D. The CDR3 length is 16 residues. The V end lost 0 bases, the J end lost 0 bases, and 12 bases lay between the germline ends. CDR1 is MGHRA, CDR2 YSYEKL, per germline. The CDR3 DNA reads as TGCGCCAGCAGCCAAGATCTCCCTACTAACTCCTACGAGCAGTACTTC. Residues: CASSQDLPTNSYEQYF.

The chain joins TRBV5-4 to TRBJ2-3; 13 nucleotides line up with TRBD2. CDR1 and CDR2 (germline): SGHNT, YYREEE (reference sequence). The CDR3 runs 15 residues. Trimming removed 3 bases from V and 3 bases from J; junction bases left unmatched: 1. The CDR3 DNA follows: TGTGCCAGCAGCTCGACTAGCGGGGGGACAGATACGCAGTATTTT. It translates to CASSSTSGGTDTQYF.

The rearrangement joins TRBV11-2 to TRBJ1-1; no clear D. Looked up from germline, CDR1 is SGHAT and CDR2 is FQNNGV. Deletions cut 0 bases from V and 10 bases from J, with 12 bases between. This CDR3 is 13 amino acids long. CDR3 nucleotides: TGTGCCAGCAGCTTAGAGCTCCACGCTAGAGCTTTCTTT. Translation gives CASSLELHARAFF.

The gene calls are TRBV27 and TRBJ1-5, with D possibly matching TRBD1 (5 bases). The CDR3 covers 14 residues. Germline values: CDR1 MNHEY, CDR2 SMNVEV (reference sequence). Trimming stripped 2 bases from V and 1 base from J, with 6 bases between. CDR3 region: CASSLQGSNQPQHF. CDR3 nucleotides: TGTGCCAGCAGTTTACAGGGCAGCAATCAGCCCCAGCATTTT.

The chain carries TRBV27 and TRBJ2-7; D is undetermined. Trimming took 5 bases from V and 2 from J, leaving 16 bases between them. This CDR3 has 15 residues. The V gene's germline CDR1 is MNHEY and CDR2 SMNVEV (reference sequence). CDR3 region: CASSTTNQNAYEQYF. CDR3 nucleotides: TGTGCCAGCAGTACTACTAACCAAAACGCCTACGAGCAGTACTTC.

Sample share makes this clone large. The chain carries TRBV28 and TRBJ1-1; 7 nucleotides align to TRBD1. The CDR3 consists of 16 residues. Germline V gene data show CDR1 as MDHEN and CDR2 as SYDVKM. Unmatched junction bases numbered 8, after V lost 3 bases and J lost 1 base. The CDR3 DNA reads TGTGCCAGCAGTTTTGCAGGAGGGACAGAGAACACTGAAGCTTTCTTT. This gives the protein CASSFAGGTENTEAFF.

The chain's CDR3 is CANGDRGENTIYF. The CDR3 DNA sequence: TGTGCCAACGGGGACAGGGGGGAAAACACCATATATTTT. V gene TRBV10-3 combines with J gene TRBJ1-3; TRBD1 matches at 11 bases. The CDR3 is 13 residues long. Germline CDR1 and CDR2: ENHRY and SYGVKD. Losses at the gene ends were 10 bases for V and 6 bases for J; bases not matched to a gene: 5.

The genes are TRBV29-1 and TRBJ2-1; TRBD2 matches at 7 bases. V dropped 0 bases and J dropped 2; count of bases not matched to a gene: 7. CDR1 SQVTM and CDR2 ANQGSEA come from the germline V gene. This CDR3 is built from 16 residues. CDR3 nucleotide sequence: TGCAGCGTTGAAGAGCGGGGGTATGTACCCTACAATGAGCAGTTCTTC. Translation: CSVEERGYVPYNEQFF.

The genes are TRBV28 and TRBJ2-5; D might be TRBD2 (5 bases). The CDR3 sequence is 14 residues long. Deletions cut 5 bases from V and 7 bases from J, with 17 bases between. Germline assignment: CDR1 MDHEN and CDR2 SYDVKM. The CDR3 protein is CASSPLGLEGTQYF. The CDR3 DNA sequence: TGTGCCAGCAGTCCACTCGGACTCGAAGGGACCCAGTACTTC.

The chain recombines TRBV27 with TRBJ1-2; possible D gene TRBD1, 5 bases. From germline, CDR1 is MNHEY and CDR2 SMNVEV (reference sequence). The V and J ends lost 6 bases and 7 bases respectively, with 15 bases between them. This CDR3 comprises 13 residues. The DNA for the CDR3 is TGTGCCAGCAGCAATTCGGGGGGGGGTGGCTACACCTTC. Translating it yields CASSNSGGGGYTF.

The chain links TRBV6-1 to TRBJ2-7; TRBD1 is a possible D gene (6 bases). Looked up from germline, CDR1 is MNHNS and CDR2 is SASEGT. V shed 2 bases and J shed 3 bases, with 17 bases lying between them. CDR3 length: 16 residues. CDR3 region: CASSEPTTRGYYEQYF. The CDR3 coding sequence is TGTGCCAGCAGTGAACCCACTACCAGGGGCTACTACGAGCAGTACTTC.

The chain uses TRBV6-5 and TRBJ2-7; 10 bases match TRBD1. Germline V gives CDR1 MNHEY, CDR2 SVGAGI. After removal of 6 bases from V and 2 bases from J, the junction contained 7 bases not matched to a gene. There are 15 residues in the CDR3. The CDR3 DNA is TGTGCCAGCAGAACACGGGACAGGGGAACCTACGAGCAGTACTTC. This encodes CASRTRDRGTYEQYF.

J is TRBJ1-2 and V is TRBV5-6; D ambiguous. V was shortened by 4 bases and J by 5 bases, with 12 bases between the two germline ends. The CDR3 loop spans 13 amino acids. Germline V gene lookup returns CDR1 SGHDT and CDR2 YYEEEE. As DNA, the CDR3 is TGTGCCAGCAGCCCAGGAACGGCTTATGGCTACACCTTC. Translating gives CASSPGTAYGYTF.

Here the CDR3 DNA reads TGTGCCAGCTCACCACTGACTAGCGGGGTCTACGAGCAGTACTTC. Translating it yields CASSPLTSGVYEQYF. The chain links TRBV18 to TRBJ2-7; TRBD2 agrees at 11 bases. Germline V CDR1 and CDR2: KGHSH, LQKENI. V gave up 1 base and J gave up 3 bases; unmatched junction bases: 2. CDR3 length: 15 amino acids.

The chain couples TRBV19 to TRBJ2-3; tentative D call: TRBD1 (6 bases). Germline V CDR1 and CDR2: LNHDA, SQIVND (reference sequence). Trimming took off 7 bases at V and 3 bases at J, with 23 bases between the two ends. The CDR3 is made up of 17 amino acids. CDR3 nucleotides: TGTGCCAGTACCACAGGGCTACTCATCCTTGGGACAGATACGCAGTATTTT. Translation: CASTTGLLILGTDTQYF. The complete variable domain, with remaining parts taken from reference TRBV19 and TRBJ2-3, reads DGGITQSPKYLFRKEGQNVTLSCEQNLNHDAMYWYRQDPGQGLRLIYYSQIVNDFQKGDIAEGYSVSREKKESFPLTVTSAQKNPTAFYLCASTTGLLILGTDTQYFGPGTRLTVL.

This chain links TRBV7-9 with TRBJ2-2; TRBD1 matches 7 bases. The V gene's germline CDR1 is SEHNR and CDR2 FQNEAQ (reference sequence). The length of the CDR3 is 14 residues. J gave up 6 bases and V 5 bases, and 6 bases lay outside the gene matches. The CDR3: CASSTRDSPGELFF. DNA for the CDR3: TGTGCCAGCAGCACCCGGGACAGCCCCGGGGAGCTGTTTTTT. The variable domain in full, completed from reference TRBV7-9 and TRBJ2-2, reads DTGVSQNPRHKITKRGQNVTFRCDPISEHNRLYWYRQTLGQGPEFLTYFQNEAQLEKSRLLSDRFSAERPKGSFSTLEIQRTEQGDSAMYLCASSTRDSPGELFFGEGSRLTVL.